This is a list of T cell receptor beta chains from one sample in a study of cytomegalovirus exposure and HLA in healthy donors. Some clones are missing from TCRdb's copy, which holds only in-frame ones; the method was immunoSEQ multiplex PCR. The specimen's table records 65,000 to 85,000 clones. The source material was PBMCs. These receptors came from a female donor in good health and CMV-seropositive. CDR3s include the opening cysteine and the closing phenylalanine or tryptophan. D genes are given only for firm matches.

TRBV18	TRBJ1-1	TRBD1	TGTGCCAGCTCACCCGGGACAGGGAGGACTGAAGCTTTCTTT	CASSPGTGRTEAFF
TRBV6-5	TRBJ1-5	.	TGTGCCAGCAGAGCCGGGACTCCGGGTGGGCCCCAGCATTTT	CASRAGTPGGPQHF
TRBV28	TRBJ1-2	.	TGTGCCAGCAGTTATAGTGGCTACACCTTC	CASSYSGYTF
TRBV29-1	TRBJ2-7	.	TGCAGCGTTGTGACTAGCTACGAGCAGTACTTC	CSVVTSYEQYF
TRBV5-1	TRBJ2-1	TRBD2	TGCGCCAGCAGCAGGACTAGCGGGAGGGCCGAAAATGAGCAGTTCTTC	CASSRTSGRAENEQFF
TRBV4-3	TRBJ2-7	.	TGCGCCAGCAGCGTCTGGCGGGGGCCCTACGAGCAGTACTTC	CASSVWRGPYEQYF
TRBV18	TRBJ2-1	.	TGTGCCAGCTCACCCGTTTGGGGGGAGCCTCACAATGAGCAGTTCTTC	CASSPVWGEPHNEQFF
TRBV18	TRBJ2-1	.	TGTGCCAGCTCACCAGGGGAGGCAGGGTGGTCCCACACAAATGAGCAGTTCTTC	CASSPGEAGWSHTNEQFF
TRBV15	TRBJ1-5	.	TGTGCCACCAGCAGAGATCTCTGGACAGCTAGCAATCAGCCCCAGCATTTT	CATSRDLWTASNQPQHF
TRBV7-2	TRBJ2-5	TRBD1	TGTGCCAGCAGCCAGGACAGGCGGCGTGTGACCCAGTACTTC	CASSQDRRRVTQYF
TRBV19	TRBJ1-1	TRBD1	TGTGCCAGTAGGGTCGGACAGGGACGGGGAACTGAAGCTTTCTTT	CASRVGQGRGTEAFF
TRBV7-9	TRBJ2-7	.	TGTGCCAGCAGCTTGCCAGGGTCCAGCTCTTTATTCGAGCAGTACTTC	CASSLPGSSSLFEQYF
TRBV4-3	TRBJ2-2	.	TGCGCCAGCAGCCAAGACAGGGGCACCGGGGAGCTGTTTTTT	CASSQDRGTGELFF
TRBV5-1	TRBJ1-1	TRBD1	TGCGCCAGCAGGTTGGGACAGGGAAACACTGAAGCTTTCTTT	CASRLGQGNTEAFF
TRBV4-3	TRBJ2-7	TRBD1	TGCGCCAGCAGCCAAGATAGGGGGACAGGCTCCTACGAGCAGTACTTC	CASSQDRGTGSYEQYF
TRBV4-3	TRBJ1-5	.	TGCGCCAGCAGCCGCGAGGTAGATCAGCCCCAGCATTTT	CASSREVDQPQHF
TRBV18	TRBJ1-1	.	TGTGCCAGCTCACCACTGGATGTGGGGGGATGGAGCACTGAAGCTTTCTTT	CASSPLDVGGWSTEAFF
TRBV7-2	TRBJ2-5	.	TGTGCCAGCAGCTTTCAGGACACACAAGAGACCCAGTACTTC	CASSFQDTQETQYF
TRBV4-3	TRBJ2-1	TRBD1	TGCGCCAGCAGCCAAGAATGGAACCATTGGGGACAGGTTGGGTACTACAATGAGCAGTTCTTC	CASSQEWNHWGQVGYYNEQFF
TRBV30	TRBJ1-5	.	TGTGCCTGGACGCGACAGACAAATCAGCCCCAGCATTTT	CAWTRQTNQPQHF
TRBV4-3	TRBJ1-6	.	TGCGCCAGCAGCCAAGATCGACAAGGATGGGGCCAAAGGCCCGATTCACACCTCCACTTT	CASSQDRQGWGQRPDSHLHF
TRBV7-9	TRBJ2-7	TRBD2	TGTGCCAGCAGCTCACTCAGCGGGAGGACTAGCTACGAGCAGTACTTC	CASSSLSGRTSYEQYF
TRBV29-1	TRBJ1-1	.	TGCAGCGCCGCGGTGCAGGGTTGGGCTTTCTTT	CSAAVQGWAFF
TRBV19	TRBJ2-1	TRBD2	TGTGCCAGTAGTATGCGGCTAGCGGCATACAATGAGCAGTTCTTC	CASSMRLAAYNEQFF
TRBV6-1	TRBJ1-2	TRBD1	TGTGCCAGCAGCGCCGGGACAGGGGACTATGGCTACACCTTC	CASSAGTGDYGYTF
TRBV18	TRBJ2-5	TRBD1	TGTGCCAGCTCACCCAGGGGGTCCGGGGAGACCCAGTACTTC	CASSPRGSGETQYF
TRBV18	TRBJ2-7	TRBD2	TGTGCCAGCTCACCCGGGGTAATAGCGGGGCTTAGCTCCTACGAGCAGTACTTC	CASSPGVIAGLSSYEQYF
TRBV2	TRBJ1-1	.	TGTGCCAGCAGTGAAAATATGGAAGCTTTCTTT	CASSENMEAFF
TRBV6-5	TRBJ2-7	.	TGTGCCAGCAGTGCACTGGGGGGAGCCTACGAGCAGTACTTC	CASSALGGAYEQYF
TRBV5-4	TRBJ2-7	.	TGTGCCACGGGACACTGGAGCTCCTACGAGCAGTACTTC	CATGHWSSYEQYF
TRBV6-5	TRBJ1-1	.	TGTGCCAGCAGTTACTCGCCTGGGGCTGGGACTGAAGCTTTCTTT	CASSYSPGAGTEAFF
TRBV6-5	TRBJ1-6	.	TGTGCCAGCAGTACTGAGTCGTATAATTCACCCCTCCACTTT	CASSTESYNSPLHF
TRBV6-6	TRBJ1-5	.	TGTGCCAGCAGTTACTCGTCGGAGCGAGAGGGTCAGCCCCAGCATTTT	CASSYSSEREGQPQHF
TRBV5-1	TRBJ2-7	TRBD2	TGCGCCAGCAGCCGCGGACTAGCGGGGGCTTCCTACGAGCAGTACTTC	CASSRGLAGASYEQYF
TRBV7-6	TRBJ2-3	TRBD2	TGTGCCAGCAGCGAGCAGGGACTAGCGGGGGAGTACACAGATACGCAGTATTTT	CASSEQGLAGEYTDTQYF
TRBV2	TRBJ1-1	.	TGTGCCAGCAGTTCAGGCTTGTGGGACACCAACACTGAAGCTTTCTTT	CASSSGLWDTNTEAFF
TRBV7-9	TRBJ1-1	TRBD1	TGTGCCAGCCGAACAGGGGTGGAAACTGAAGCTTTCTTT	CASRTGVETEAFF
TRBV15	TRBJ1-1	TRBD1	TGTGCCACCAGCAGAAAACGACAGGGTGGGACTGAAGCTTTCTTT	CATSRKRQGGTEAFF
TRBV7-2	TRBJ1-4	TRBD1	TGTGCCAGCAGCTTGGGGGGACAGTTCCGTAAACTGTTTTTT	CASSLGGQFRKLFF
TRBV6-5	TRBJ1-6	TRBD1	TGTGCCAGCAGTTCGGACAGGGACTACTCACCCCTCCACTTT	CASSSDRDYSPLHF
TRBV6-5	TRBJ2-2	.	TGTGCCAGCAGTTACAGCCGGAGCCACACCGGGGAGCTGTTTTTT	CASSYSRSHTGELFF
TRBV30	TRBJ2-5	TRBD2	TGTGCCTGGAGTCCCACCCCGTTACTAGCGGGCGCTGAGTACTTC	CAWSPTPLLAGAEYF
TRBV18	TRBJ2-1	TRBD1	TGTGCCAGCTCACCGCCGGGACAGGGGGCTAATGGTGAGCAGTTCTTC	CASSPPGQGANGEQFF
TRBV6-5	TRBJ2-3	.	TGTGCCAGCAGTTACTCGACAAGCACAGATACGCAGTATTTT	CASSYSTSTDTQYF
TRBV27	TRBJ1-6	TRBD1	TGTGCCAGCAGTAAATCGGGGGGATCGGACAGGGCATTTGGTTCACCCCTCCACTTT	CASSKSGGSDRAFGSPLHF
TRBV5-1	TRBJ2-5	TRBD1	TGCGCCAGCAGCTGGACAGGACAGATTCAAGAGACCCAGTACTTC	CASSWTGQIQETQYF
TRBV6-6	TRBJ2-3	TRBD2	TGTGCCAGCAGCCCCCTAGCGGGCAGCACAGATACGCAGTATTTT	CASSPLAGSTDTQYF
TRBV6-1	TRBJ2-2	TRBD1	TGTGCCAGCAGTGAAACAGGGGGCGCATCCGGGGAGCTGTTTTTT	CASSETGGASGELFF
TRBV6-5	TRBJ2-7	.	TGTGCCAGCAGTTACGGGGCGGGGACCTACGAGCAGTACTTC	CASSYGAGTYEQYF
TRBV6-1	TRBJ2-1	.	TGTGCCAGCAGCCGGGACACGGACTCCGACAATGAGCAGTTCTTC	CASSRDTDSDNEQFF
TRBV19	TRBJ2-1	.	TGTGCCCGAAAACGGCTAGCGACGGAGCAGTTCTTC	CARKRLATEQFF
TRBV7-2	TRBJ1-6	TRBD1	TGTGCCAGCAGCTCGGGACAGATTCAGCCCCTCCACTTT	CASSSGQIQPLHF
TRBV5-1	TRBJ2-5	TRBD1	TGCGCCAGCAGCGGCGGGACAGGGGGCGAAGAGACCCAGTACTTC	CASSGGTGGEETQYF
TRBV6-1	TRBJ1-4	.	TGTGCCAGCAGTGAAATGGGGCAGAGAAATGAAAAACTGTTTTTT	CASSEMGQRNEKLFF
TRBV5-6	TRBJ2-2	.	TGTGCCAGCAGCATTGGGTTGACAAACACCGGGGAGCTGTTTTTT	CASSIGLTNTGELFF
TRBV19	TRBJ1-2	.	TGTGCCAGTAGACCAAGGAGCGATCTCTATGGCTACACCTTC	CASRPRSDLYGYTF
TRBV5-4	TRBJ2-1	TRBD2	TGTGCCAGCAGCCGGTCATGGCTAGCGGGAGGACGAGAGCAGTTCTTC	CASSRSWLAGGREQFF